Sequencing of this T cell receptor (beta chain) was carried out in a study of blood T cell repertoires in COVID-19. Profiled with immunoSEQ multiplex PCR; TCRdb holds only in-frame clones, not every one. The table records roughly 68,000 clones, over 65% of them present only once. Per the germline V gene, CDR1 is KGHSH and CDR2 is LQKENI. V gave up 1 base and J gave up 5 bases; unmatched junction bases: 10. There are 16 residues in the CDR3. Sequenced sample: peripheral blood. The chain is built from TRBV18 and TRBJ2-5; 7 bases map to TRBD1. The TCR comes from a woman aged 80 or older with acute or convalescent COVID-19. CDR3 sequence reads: CASSPRVKGARETQYF. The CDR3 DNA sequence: TGTGCCAGCTCACCACGGGTAAAGGGGGCACGGGAGACCCAGTACTTC. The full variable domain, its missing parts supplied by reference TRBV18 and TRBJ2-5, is NAGVMQNPRHLVRRRGQEARLRCSPMKGHSHVYWYRQLPEEGLKFMVYLQKENIIDESGMPKERFSAEFPKEGPSILRIQQVVRGDSAAYFCASSPRVKGARETQYFGPGTRLLVL.